This TCR beta chain was found in a study of blood T cell repertoires in COVID-19. Overall study: Samples representing acute and convalescent COVID-19 were sourced from the United States, Italy and Spain. The cDNA or gDNA used as material had been derived from T cells, B-cell-depleted T cells, or PBMCs.

Trimming removed 3 bases from V and 5 bases from J; junction bases left unmatched: 8. The CDR3 is made up of 16 amino acids. Per the germline V gene, CDR1 is ENHRY and CDR2 is SYGVKD. Original handling: Reference gene primers were amplified, and this amplification served to estimate nucleated cell counts. Generated by immunoSEQ multiplex PCR, the TCRdb table keeps only in-frame clones and is missing some. Clonal size and the V and J genes are those of that table, whereas D and trimming came from the DNA. In the table there are about 270,000 clones, roughly nine tenths of which are singletons. The source of this sequence is a man aged 50-59 years with acute or convalescent COVID-19. The chain combines TRBV10-3 with TRBJ2-1; 9 positions match TRBD1. The source material was peripheral blood. The CDR3 protein is CAISDPGTGKNNEQFF. The CDR3, as DNA: TGTGCCATCAGTGACCCCGGGACAGGGAAGAACAATGAGCAGTTCTTC.